The following is a TCR beta chain sequence with its context. As yet, its antigen is unknown. In germline, CDR1 is MDHEN, CDR2 SYDVKM. The CDR3 spans 12 residues. From the PCR reads, TCRdb called clonotypes with MiXCR, one entry per CDR3 protein. In the table there are almost 9,500 distinct CDR3 sequences, under 55% of which are singletons. The time point denotes: after preoperative PTX-NDP chemotherapy. This entry comes from a study of esophageal squamous cell carcinoma under preoperative chemotherapy. Across the whole study: Both tumor-infiltrating lymphocytes and peripheral blood T cells had their TCR repertoires profiled.

Study results and limitations: After treatment, tumor-infiltrating lymphocytes seemed to come partly from incoming peripheral T cells, not only local changes.

The sequence came from a human donor with esophageal squamous cell carcinoma. The donor label of this sample is uncertain. This specimen was acquired from a patient given preoperative chemotherapy. This chain uses TRBV28 with TRBJ2-1; the D gene is possibly TRBD2 (6 bases). CDR3 coding DNA: TGTGCTTCTCAGGGAGGAGGCTACGAGCAGTTCTTC. It codes for CASQGGGYEQFF.